This T cell receptor beta chain was retrieved from a study of metastatic and nonmetastatic thyroid tumors. Overall study: It was across blood and tumor or nodule tissue from malignant and benign thyroid patients that repertoires were compared. General study findings and limits: Patients with malignant thyroid tumors reportedly had significantly higher TCR beta diversity than those with benign nodules, in blood and tumor.

Per the study methods: The study built a papillary thyroid cancer distant-metastasis classifier from CDR3 differences across clinicopathological groups. Via MiXCR, TCRdb re-called the PCR reads. For this entry, the V and J calls and clone size follow TCRdb and not the study's own pipeline. The repertoire holds 31,000 or so clones, with about a sixth as singletons. Trimming removed 1 base at V and 4 bases at J, with 10 bases between. The CDR3 runs 15 residues. CDR1 and CDR2 (germline): MNHNS, SASEGT. Not a single patient had been given any form of treatment at any point before undergoing thyroid surgery. This clone was recorded at least ten times. As yet, its antigen is unknown.

The V and J genes are TRBV6-1 and TRBJ2-2; weak D call: TRBD1 (6 bases). Material: blood. This clonotype was sampled from a female donor with papillary thyroid cancer or a benign thyroid nodule (not recorded which). Some clones in this sample may be carry-over from other donors' samples. Here the CDR3 reads CASSEGAGVTGELFF. CDR3 DNA: TGTGCCAGCAGTGAAGGGGCAGGGGTCACCGGGGAGCTGTTTTTT.